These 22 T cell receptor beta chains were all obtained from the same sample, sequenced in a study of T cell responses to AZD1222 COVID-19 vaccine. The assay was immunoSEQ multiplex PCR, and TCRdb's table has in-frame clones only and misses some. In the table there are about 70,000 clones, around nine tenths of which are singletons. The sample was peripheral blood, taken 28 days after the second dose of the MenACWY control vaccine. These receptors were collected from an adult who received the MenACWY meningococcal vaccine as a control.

CDR3 nucleotide sequence: TGTGCCAGCAGTTTATCCGACAGCCTAAGGGGCTACACCTTC. It translates to CASSLSDSLRGYTF. The chain couples TRBV28 to TRBJ1-2, with TRBD1 as a possible D gene (5 bases). The germline V and J ends were trimmed by 1 base and 8 bases, with 14 bases remaining between them. From germline, CDR1 is MDHEN and CDR2 SYDVKM. There are 14 residues in the CDR3.

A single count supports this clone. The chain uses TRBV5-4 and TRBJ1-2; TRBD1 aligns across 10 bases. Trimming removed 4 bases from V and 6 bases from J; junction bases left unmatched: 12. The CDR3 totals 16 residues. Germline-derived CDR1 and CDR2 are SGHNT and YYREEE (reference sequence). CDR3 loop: CASSRTRDRGPHGYTF. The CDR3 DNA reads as TGTGCCAGCAGCCGTACCCGGGACAGGGGACCCCATGGCTACACCTTC.

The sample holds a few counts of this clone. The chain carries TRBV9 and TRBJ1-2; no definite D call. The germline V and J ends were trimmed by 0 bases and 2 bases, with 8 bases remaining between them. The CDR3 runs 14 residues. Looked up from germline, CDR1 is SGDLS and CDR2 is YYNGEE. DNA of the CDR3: TGTGCCAGCAGCGTAGCGCCGGCAAACTATGGCTACACCTTC. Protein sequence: CASSVAPANYGYTF.

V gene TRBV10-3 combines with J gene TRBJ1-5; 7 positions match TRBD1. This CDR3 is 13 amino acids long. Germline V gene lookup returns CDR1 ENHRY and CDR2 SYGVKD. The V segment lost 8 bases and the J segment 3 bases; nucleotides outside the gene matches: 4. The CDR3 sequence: CAIRDSLNQPQHF. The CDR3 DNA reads TGTGCCATCCGGGACAGCCTCAATCAGCCCCAGCATTTT.

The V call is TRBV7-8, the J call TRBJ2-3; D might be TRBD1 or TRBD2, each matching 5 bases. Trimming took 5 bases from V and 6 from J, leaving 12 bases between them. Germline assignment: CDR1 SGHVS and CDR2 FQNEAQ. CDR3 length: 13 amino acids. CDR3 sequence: CASSPRWGDTQYF. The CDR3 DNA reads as TGTGCCAGCAGCCCCAGGTGGGGGGATACGCAGTATTTT. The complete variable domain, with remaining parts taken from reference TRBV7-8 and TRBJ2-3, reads GAGVSQSPRYKVAKRGQDVALRCDPISGHVSLFWYQQALGQGPEFLTYFQNEAQLDKSGLPSDRFFAERPEGSVSTLKIQRTQQEDSAVYLCASSPRWGDTQYFGPGTRLTVL.

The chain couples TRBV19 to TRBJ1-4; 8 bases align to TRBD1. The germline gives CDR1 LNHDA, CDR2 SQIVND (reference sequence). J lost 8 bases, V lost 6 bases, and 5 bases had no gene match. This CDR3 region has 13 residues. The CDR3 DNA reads TGTGCCAGTAGCGGGACAGGCACAGAAAAACTGTTTTTT. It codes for CASSGTGTEKLFF.

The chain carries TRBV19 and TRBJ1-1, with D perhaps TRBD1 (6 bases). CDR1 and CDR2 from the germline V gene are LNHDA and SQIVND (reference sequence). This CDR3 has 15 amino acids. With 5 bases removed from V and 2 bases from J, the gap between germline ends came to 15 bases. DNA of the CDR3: TGTGCCAGTAGTCCCCCGGGAGGGGGTAACACTGAAGCTTTCTTT. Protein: CASSPPGGGNTEAFF.

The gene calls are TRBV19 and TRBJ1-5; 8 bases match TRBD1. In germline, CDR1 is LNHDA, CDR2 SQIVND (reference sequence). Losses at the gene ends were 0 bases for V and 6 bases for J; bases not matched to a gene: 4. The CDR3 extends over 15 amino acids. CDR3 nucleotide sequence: TGTGCCAGTAGTATAGACACAGGGGGGGGTCAGCCCCAGCATTTT. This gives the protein CASSIDTGGGQPQHF. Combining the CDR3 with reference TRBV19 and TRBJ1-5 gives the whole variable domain DGGITQSPKYLFRKEGQNVTLSCEQNLNHDAMYWYRQDPGQGLRLIYYSQIVNDFQKGDIAEGYSVSREKKESFPLTVTSAQKNPTAFYLCASSIDTGGGQPQHFGDGTRLSIL.

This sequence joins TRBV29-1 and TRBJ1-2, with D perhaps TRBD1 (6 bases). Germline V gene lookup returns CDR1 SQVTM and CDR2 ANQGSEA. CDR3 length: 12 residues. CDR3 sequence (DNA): TGCGCGGGGGGCACCTCTAACTATGGCTACACCTTC. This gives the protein CAGGTSNYGYTF.

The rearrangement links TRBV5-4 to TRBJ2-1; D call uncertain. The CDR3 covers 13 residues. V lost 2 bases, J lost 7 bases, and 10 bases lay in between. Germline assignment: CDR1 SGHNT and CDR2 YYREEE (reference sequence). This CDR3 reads CASSLSVRNEQFF. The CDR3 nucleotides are TGTGCCAGCAGCTTATCAGTTCGGAATGAGCAGTTCTTC. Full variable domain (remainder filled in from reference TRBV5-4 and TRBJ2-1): ETGVTQSPTHLIKTRGQQVTLRCSSQSGHNTVSWYQQALGQGPQFIFQYYREEENGRGNFPPRFSGLQFPNYSSELNVNALELDDSALYLCASSLSVRNEQFFGPGTRLTVL.

The CDR3 bases are TGTGCCAGCAGCTTGGGGGTAGCGGGGGTACGGAAAGAGACCCAGTACTTC. Protein: CASSLGVAGVRKETQYF. This chain joins TRBV5-6 and TRBJ2-5; 9 positions match TRBD2. Germline CDR1 SGHDT, CDR2 YYEEEE. V lost 0 bases to trimming and J lost 3 bases; unmatched junction nucleotides: 9. The CDR3 covers 17 residues.

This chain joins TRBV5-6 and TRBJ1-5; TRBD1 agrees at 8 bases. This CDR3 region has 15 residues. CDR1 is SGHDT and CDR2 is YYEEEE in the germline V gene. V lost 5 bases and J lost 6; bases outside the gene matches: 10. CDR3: CASRHGQGSSQPQHF. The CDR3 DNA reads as TGTGCCAGCAGACACGGACAGGGAAGTAGTCAGCCCCAGCATTTT.

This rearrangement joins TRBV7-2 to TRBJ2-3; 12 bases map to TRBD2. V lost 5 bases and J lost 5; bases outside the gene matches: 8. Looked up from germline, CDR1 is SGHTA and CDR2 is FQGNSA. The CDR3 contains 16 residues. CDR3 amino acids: CASSGLAGGSGDTQYF. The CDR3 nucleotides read TGTGCCAGCAGCGGCCTAGCGGGGGGGTCTGGAGATACGCAGTATTTT.

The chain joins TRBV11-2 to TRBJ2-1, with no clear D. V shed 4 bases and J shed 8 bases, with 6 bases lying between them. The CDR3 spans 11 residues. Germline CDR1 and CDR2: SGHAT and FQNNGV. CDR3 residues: CASSSLDEQFF. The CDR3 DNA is TGTGCCAGCAGCTCCCTTGATGAGCAGTTCTTC.

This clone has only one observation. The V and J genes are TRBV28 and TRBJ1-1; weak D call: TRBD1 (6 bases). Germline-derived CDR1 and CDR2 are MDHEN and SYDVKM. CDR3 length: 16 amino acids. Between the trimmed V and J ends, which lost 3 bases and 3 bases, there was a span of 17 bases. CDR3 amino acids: CASSFNLRGADTEAFF. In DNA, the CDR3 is TGTGCCAGCAGTTTTAACCTCCGGGGGGCGGACACTGAAGCTTTCTTT.

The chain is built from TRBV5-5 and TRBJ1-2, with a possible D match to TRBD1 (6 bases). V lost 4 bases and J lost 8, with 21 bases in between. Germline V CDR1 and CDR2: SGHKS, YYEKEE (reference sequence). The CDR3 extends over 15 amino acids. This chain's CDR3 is CASSLALRGVEGYTF. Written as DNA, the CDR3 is TGTGCCAGCAGCCTGGCCCTTAGGGGGGTTGAGGGCTACACCTTC.

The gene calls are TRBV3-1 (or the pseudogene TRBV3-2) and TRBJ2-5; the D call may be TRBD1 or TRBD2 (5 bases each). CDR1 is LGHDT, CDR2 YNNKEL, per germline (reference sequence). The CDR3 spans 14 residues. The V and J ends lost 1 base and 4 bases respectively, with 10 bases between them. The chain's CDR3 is CASSQGGTRETQYF. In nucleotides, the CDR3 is TGTGCCAGCAGCCAAGGGGGGACCAGAGAGACCCAGTACTTC.

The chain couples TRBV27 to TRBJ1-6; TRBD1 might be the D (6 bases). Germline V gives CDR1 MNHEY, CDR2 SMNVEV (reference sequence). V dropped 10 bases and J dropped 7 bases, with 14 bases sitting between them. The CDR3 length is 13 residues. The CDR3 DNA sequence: TGTGCCACCAGGACAGCATCCAATTCACCCCTCCACTTT. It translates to CATRTASNSPLHF.

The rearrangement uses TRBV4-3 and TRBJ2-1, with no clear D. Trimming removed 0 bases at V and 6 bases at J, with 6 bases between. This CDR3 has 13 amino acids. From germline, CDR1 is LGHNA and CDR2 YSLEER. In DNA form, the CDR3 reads TGCGCCAGCAGCCAAGATCTCACCAATGAGCAGTTCTTC. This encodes CASSQDLTNEQFF.

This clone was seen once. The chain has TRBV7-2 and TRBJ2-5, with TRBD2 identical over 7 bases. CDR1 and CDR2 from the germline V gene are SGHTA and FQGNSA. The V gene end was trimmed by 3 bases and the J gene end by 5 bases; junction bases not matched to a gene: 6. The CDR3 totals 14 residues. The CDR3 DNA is TGTGCCAGCAGCTTTTGGACTAGTGTGGAGACCCAGTACTTC. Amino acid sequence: CASSFWTSVETQYF.

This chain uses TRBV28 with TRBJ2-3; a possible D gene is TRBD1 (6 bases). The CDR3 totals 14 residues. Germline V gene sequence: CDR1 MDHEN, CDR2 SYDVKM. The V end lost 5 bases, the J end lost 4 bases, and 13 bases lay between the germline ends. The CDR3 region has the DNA TGTGCCAGCAGTGAGAGCAGGGGCCCAGATACGCAGTATTTT. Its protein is CASSESRGPDTQYF.

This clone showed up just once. The CDR3 loop is CASMQVDRTEAFF. The CDR3 region has the DNA TGTGCCAGTATGCAGGTAGATAGGACTGAAGCTTTCTTT. V usage is TRBV19 and J usage is TRBJ1-1; D call uncertain. Germline lookup yields CDR1 LNHDA and CDR2 SQIVND (reference sequence). The CDR3 contains 13 residues. Deletions cut 7 bases from V and 5 bases from J, with 14 bases between.